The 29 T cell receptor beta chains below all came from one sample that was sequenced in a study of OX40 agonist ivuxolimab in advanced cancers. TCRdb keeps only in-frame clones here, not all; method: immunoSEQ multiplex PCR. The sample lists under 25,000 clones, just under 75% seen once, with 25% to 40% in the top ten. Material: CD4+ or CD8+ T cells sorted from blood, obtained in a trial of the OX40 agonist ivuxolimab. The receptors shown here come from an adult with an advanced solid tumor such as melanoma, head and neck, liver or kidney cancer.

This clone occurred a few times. The CDR3 DNA sequence: TGCGCCAGCGGTACCGGTGGGGATGAGCAGTTCTTC. Protein: CASGTGGDEQFF. The rearrangement joins TRBV10-1 to TRBJ2-1; D ambiguous. The CDR3 totals 12 residues. The V and J ends lost 8 bases and 8 bases respectively, with 13 bases between them. Germline V gene data show CDR1 as WNHNN and CDR2 as SYGVQD (reference sequence).

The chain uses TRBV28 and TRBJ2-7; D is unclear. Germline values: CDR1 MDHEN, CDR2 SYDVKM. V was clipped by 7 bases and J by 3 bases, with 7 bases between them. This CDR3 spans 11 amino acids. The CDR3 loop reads CASTHLYEQYF. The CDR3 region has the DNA TGTGCCAGCACCCACCTCTACGAGCAGTACTTC.

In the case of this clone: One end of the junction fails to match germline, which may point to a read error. CDR3 DNA sequence: TGCGCCAGCAGCCAAGATTGGACAGGGAGTACCTACGAGCAGTACTTC. Encoded protein: CASSQDWTGSTYEQYF. The J gene is TRBJ2-7, the V gene TRBV11-2; 8 positions match TRBD1. CDR1 and CDR2 (germline): SGHAT, FQNNGV. The CDR3 runs to 16 residues.

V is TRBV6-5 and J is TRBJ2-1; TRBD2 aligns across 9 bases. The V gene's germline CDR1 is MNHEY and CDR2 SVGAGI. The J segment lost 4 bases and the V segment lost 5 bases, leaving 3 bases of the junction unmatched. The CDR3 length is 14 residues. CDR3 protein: CASSRREGYNEQFF. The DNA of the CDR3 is TGTGCCAGCAGTAGGCGGGAGGGGTACAATGAGCAGTTCTTC.

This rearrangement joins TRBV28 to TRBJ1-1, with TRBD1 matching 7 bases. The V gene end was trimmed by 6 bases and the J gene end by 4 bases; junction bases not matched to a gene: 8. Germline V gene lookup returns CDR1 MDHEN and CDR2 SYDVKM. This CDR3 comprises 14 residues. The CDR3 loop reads CASSPGQEGTEAFF. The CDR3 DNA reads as TGTGCCAGCAGCCCTGGACAGGAGGGCACTGAAGCTTTCTTT.

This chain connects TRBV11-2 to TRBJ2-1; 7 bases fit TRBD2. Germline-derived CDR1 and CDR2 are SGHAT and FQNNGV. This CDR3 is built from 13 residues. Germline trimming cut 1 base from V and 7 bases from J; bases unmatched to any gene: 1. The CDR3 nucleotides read TGTGCCAGCAGCTTAGGGGGGGGTAATGAGCAGTTCTTC. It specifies CASSLGGGNEQFF.

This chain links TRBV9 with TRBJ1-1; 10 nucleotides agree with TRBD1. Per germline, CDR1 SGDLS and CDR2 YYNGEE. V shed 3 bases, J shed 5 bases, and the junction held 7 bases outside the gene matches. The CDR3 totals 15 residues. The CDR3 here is CASSGLGQGVTEAFF. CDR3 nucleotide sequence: TGTGCCAGCAGCGGGCTCGGACAGGGGGTTACTGAAGCTTTCTTT.

CDR3 bases: TGTGCCAGCAGCGTAGGGTTAGGAGGGATCACTGAAGCTTTCTTT. The encoded protein is CASSVGLGGITEAFF. The gene calls are TRBV9 and TRBJ1-1; D is undetermined. Germline V gives CDR1 SGDLS, CDR2 YYNGEE. Trimming pared 0 bases from V and 4 bases from J, leaving 13 bases between. There are 15 residues in the CDR3. Filled out from reference TRBV9 and TRBJ1-1, the complete variable domain reads DSGVTQTPKHLITATGQRVTLRCSPRSGDLSVYWYQQSLDQGLQFLIQYYNGEERAKGNILERFSAQQFPDLHSELNLSSLELGDSALYFCASSVGLGGITEAFFGQGTRLTVV.

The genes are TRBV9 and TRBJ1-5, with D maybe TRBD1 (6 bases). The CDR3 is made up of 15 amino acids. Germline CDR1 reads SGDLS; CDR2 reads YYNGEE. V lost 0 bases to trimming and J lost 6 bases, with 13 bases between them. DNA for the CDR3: TGTGCCAGCAGCGTAGGCGGGGGCGGTACTCAGCCCCAGCATTTT. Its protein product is CASSVGGGGTQPQHF.

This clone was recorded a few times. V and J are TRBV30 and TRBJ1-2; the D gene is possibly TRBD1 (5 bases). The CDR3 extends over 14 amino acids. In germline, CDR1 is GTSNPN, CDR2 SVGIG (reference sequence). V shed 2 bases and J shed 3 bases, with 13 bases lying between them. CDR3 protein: CAWSMGRTYYGYTF. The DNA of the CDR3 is TGTGCCTGGAGTATGGGACGGACGTACTATGGCTACACCTTC.

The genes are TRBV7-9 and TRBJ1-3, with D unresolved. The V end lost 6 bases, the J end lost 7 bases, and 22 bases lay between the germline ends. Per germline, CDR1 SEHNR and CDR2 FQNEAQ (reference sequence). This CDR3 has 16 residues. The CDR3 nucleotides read TGTGCCAGCAGGTCAACCGGCGGGGAACTCCGGAACACCATATATTTT. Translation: CASRSTGGELRNTIYF.

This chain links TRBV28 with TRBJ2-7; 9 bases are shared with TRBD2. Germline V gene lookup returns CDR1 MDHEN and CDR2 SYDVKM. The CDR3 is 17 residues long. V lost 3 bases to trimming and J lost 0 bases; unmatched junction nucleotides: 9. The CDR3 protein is CASSFSVGTSSSYEQYF. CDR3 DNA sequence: TGTGCCAGCAGTTTCTCCGTGGGGACTAGCAGCTCCTACGAGCAGTACTTC.

In DNA form, the CDR3 reads TGCGCCAGCAGCCAAGACACAGGGAGCTCCTACAATGAGCAGTTCTTC. It is translated as CASSQDTGSSYNEQFF. The rearrangement uses TRBV4-3 and TRBJ2-1; D is perhaps TRBD1 (6 bases). Trimming stripped 0 bases from V and 0 bases from J, with 9 bases between. The CDR3 runs to 16 residues. Per germline, CDR1 LGHNA and CDR2 YSLEER.

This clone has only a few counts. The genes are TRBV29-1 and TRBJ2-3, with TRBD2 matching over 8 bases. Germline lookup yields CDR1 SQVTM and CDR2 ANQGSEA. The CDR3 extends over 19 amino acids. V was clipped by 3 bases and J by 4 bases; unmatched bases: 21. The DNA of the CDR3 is TGCAGCGTTGACGGGAGGGACTTAACCCGCGGGAGCCCCTCAGATACGCAGTATTTT. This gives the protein CSVDGRDLTRGSPSDTQYF.

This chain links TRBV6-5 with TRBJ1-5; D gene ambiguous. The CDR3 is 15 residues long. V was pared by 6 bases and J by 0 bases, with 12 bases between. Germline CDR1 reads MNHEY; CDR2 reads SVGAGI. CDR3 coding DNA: TGTGCCAGCAGCCAAACCCGTTCTAGCAATCAGCCCCAGCATTTT. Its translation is CASSQTRSSNQPQHF.

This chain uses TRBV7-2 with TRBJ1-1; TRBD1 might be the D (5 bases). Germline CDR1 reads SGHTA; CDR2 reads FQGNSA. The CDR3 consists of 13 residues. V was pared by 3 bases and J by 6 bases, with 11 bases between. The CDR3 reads CASSFQGAPEAFF. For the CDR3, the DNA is TGTGCCAGCAGCTTTCAGGGCGCACCTGAAGCTTTCTTT.

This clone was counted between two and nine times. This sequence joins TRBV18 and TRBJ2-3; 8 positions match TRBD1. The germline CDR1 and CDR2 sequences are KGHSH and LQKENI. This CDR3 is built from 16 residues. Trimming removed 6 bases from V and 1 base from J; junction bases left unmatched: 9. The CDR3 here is CASSSVPGQGTDTQYF. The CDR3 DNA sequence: TGTGCCAGCTCGTCTGTACCGGGACAGGGCACAGATACGCAGTATTTT.

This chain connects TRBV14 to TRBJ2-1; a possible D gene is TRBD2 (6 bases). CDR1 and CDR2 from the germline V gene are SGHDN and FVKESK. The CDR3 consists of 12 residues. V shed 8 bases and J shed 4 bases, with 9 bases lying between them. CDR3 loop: CASGLWYNEQFF. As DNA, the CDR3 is TGTGCCAGCGGACTATGGTACAATGAGCAGTTCTTC.

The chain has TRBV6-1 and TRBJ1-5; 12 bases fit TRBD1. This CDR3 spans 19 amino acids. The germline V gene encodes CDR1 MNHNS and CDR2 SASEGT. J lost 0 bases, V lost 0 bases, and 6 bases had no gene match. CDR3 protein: CASSEALGTGGYSNQPQHF. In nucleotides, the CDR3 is TGTGCCAGCAGTGAAGCCCTCGGGACAGGGGGCTATAGCAATCAGCCCCAGCATTTT.

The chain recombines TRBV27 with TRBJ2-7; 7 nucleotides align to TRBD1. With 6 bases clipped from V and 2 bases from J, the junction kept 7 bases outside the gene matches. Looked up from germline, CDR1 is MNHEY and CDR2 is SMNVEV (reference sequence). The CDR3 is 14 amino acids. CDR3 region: CASSRDSLTYEQYF. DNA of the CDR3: TGTGCCAGCAGCCGGGACAGCTTAACCTACGAGCAGTACTTC.

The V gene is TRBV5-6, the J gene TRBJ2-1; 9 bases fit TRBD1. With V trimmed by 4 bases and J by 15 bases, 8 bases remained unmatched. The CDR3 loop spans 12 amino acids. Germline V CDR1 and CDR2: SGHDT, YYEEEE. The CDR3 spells CASSTPGTGSFF. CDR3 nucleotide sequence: TGTGCCAGCAGCACTCCCGGGACAGGGTCGTTCTTC. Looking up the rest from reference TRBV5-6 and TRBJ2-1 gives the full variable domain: DAGVTQSPTHLIKTRGQQVTLRCSPKSGHDTVSWYQQALGQGPQFIFQYYEEEERQRGNFPDRFSGHQFPNYSSELNVNALLLGDSALYLCASSTPGTGSFFGPGTRLTVL.

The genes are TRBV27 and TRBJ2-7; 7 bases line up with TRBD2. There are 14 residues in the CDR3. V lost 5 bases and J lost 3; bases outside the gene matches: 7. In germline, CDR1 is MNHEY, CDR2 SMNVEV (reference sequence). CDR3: CASSIGGRVYEQYF. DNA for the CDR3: TGTGCCAGCAGTATAGGTGGGAGGGTCTACGAGCAGTACTTC.

CDR3 nucleotide sequence: TGTGCCAGCAGCTTGCAGACAGCCCAACCGTACTTC. It specifies CASSLQTAQPYF. The chain employs TRBV13 and TRBJ2-7; possibly TRBD1 for D (5 bases). This CDR3 comprises 12 residues. V shed 3 bases and J shed 12 bases, with 15 bases lying between them. Germline V gene data show CDR1 as PRHDT and CDR2 as FYEKMQ (reference sequence).

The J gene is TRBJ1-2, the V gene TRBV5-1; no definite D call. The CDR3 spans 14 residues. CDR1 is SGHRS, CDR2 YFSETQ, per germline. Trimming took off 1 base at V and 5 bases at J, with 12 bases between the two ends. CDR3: CASSLSGFVYGYTF. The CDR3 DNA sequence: TGCGCCAGCAGCTTGAGCGGGTTTGTGTATGGCTACACCTTC.

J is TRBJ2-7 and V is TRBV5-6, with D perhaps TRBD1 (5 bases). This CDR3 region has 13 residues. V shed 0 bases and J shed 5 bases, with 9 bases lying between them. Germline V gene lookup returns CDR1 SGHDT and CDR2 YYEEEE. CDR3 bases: TGTGCCAGCAGCTTGGCCCTACAGGACGAGCAGTACTTC. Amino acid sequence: CASSLALQDEQYF.

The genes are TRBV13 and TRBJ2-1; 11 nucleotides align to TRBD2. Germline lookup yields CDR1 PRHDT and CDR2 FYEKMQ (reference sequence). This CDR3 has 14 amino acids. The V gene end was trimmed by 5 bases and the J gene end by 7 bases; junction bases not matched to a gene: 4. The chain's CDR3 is CASSPGLADNEQFF. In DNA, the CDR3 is TGTGCCAGCAGCCCGGGACTAGCGGATAATGAGCAGTTCTTC.

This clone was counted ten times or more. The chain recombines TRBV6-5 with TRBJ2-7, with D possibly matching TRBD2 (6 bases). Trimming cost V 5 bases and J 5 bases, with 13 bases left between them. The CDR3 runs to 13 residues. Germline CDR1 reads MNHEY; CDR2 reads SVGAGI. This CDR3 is CASSATSRHEQYF. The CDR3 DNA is TGTGCCAGCAGTGCGACTAGTCGGCACGAGCAGTACTTC.

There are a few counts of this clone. The CDR3 nucleotides read TGTGCCAGCAGCCAGGGGGGGGACGGTCAGCCCCAGCATTTT. Translating it yields CASSQGGDGQPQHF. The chain combines TRBV6-5 with TRBJ1-5, with TRBD1 identical over 7 bases. CDR1 and CDR2 from the germline V gene are MNHEY and SVGAGI. V trimming: 6 bases; J trimming: 6 bases; junction bases outside the gene matches: 8. This CDR3 has 14 residues.

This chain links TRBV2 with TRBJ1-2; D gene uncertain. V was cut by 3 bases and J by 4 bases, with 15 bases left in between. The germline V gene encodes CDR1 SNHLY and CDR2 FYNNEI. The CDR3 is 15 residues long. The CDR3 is CASSDEEGMGYGYTF. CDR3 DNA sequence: TGTGCCAGCAGTGATGAAGAGGGAATGGGCTATGGCTACACCTTC.